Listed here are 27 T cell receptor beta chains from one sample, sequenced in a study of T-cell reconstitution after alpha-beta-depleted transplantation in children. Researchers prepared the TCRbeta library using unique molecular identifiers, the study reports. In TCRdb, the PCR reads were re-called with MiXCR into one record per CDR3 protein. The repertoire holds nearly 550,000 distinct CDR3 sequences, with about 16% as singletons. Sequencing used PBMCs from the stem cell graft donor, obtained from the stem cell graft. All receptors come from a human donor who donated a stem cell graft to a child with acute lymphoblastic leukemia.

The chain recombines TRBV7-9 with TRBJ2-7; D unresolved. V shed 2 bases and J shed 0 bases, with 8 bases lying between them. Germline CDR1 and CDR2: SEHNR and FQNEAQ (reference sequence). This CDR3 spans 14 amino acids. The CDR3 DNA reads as TGTGCCAGCAGCTTACCACAGATCTCCTACGAGCAGTACTTC. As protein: CASSLPQISYEQYF.

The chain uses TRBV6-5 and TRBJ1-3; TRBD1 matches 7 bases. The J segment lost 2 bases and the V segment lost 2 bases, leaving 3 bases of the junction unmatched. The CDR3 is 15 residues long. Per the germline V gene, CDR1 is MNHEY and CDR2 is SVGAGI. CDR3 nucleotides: TGTGCCAGCAGTTACCAGGGGGTAACTGGAAACACCATATATTTT. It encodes CASSYQGVTGNTIYF.

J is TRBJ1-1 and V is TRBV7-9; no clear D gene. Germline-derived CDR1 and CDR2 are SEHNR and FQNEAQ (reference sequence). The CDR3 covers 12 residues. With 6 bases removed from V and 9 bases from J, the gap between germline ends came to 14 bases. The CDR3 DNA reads TGTGCCAGCAGATACATCGCCCCCAAAGCTTTCTTT. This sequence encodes CASRYIAPKAFF.

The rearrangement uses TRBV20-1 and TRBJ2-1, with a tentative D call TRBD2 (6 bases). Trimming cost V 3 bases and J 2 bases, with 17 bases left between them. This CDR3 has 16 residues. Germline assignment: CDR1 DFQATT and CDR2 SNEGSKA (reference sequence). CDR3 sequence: CSARRGAGLTYNEQFF. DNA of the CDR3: TGCAGTGCTAGGAGAGGGGCGGGACTTACCTACAATGAGCAGTTCTTC.

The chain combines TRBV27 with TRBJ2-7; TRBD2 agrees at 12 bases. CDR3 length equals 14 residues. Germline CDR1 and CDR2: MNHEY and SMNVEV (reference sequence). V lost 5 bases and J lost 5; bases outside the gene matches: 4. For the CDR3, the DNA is TGTGCCAGCAGTCCCCGACTAGCGGGAGACGAGCAGTACTTC. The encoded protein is CASSPRLAGDEQYF.

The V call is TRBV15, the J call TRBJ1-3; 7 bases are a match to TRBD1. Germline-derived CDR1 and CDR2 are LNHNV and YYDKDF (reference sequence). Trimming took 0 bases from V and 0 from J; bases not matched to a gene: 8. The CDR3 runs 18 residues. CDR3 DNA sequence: TGTGCCACCAGCAGAGATCGAGGGACAGCTATCTCTGGAAACACCATATATTTT. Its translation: CATSRDRGTAISGNTIYF.

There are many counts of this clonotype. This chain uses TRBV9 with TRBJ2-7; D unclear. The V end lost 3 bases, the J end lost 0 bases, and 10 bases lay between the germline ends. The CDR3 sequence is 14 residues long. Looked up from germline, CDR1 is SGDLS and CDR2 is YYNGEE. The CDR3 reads CASSARWSSYEQYF. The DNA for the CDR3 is TGTGCCAGCAGCGCCAGGTGGAGCTCCTACGAGCAGTACTTC.

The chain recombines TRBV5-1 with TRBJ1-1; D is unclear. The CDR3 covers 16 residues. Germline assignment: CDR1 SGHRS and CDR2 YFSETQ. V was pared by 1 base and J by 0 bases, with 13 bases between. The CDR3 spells CASSLFGVAMNTEAFF. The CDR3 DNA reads TGCGCCAGCAGCTTGTTCGGGGTGGCTATGAACACTGAAGCTTTCTTT.

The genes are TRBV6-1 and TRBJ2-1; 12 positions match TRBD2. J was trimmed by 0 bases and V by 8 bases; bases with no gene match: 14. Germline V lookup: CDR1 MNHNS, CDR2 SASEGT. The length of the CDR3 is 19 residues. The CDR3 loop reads CASGGGRTSGISSYNEQFF. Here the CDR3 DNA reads TGTGCCAGCGGGGGGGGGAGGACTAGCGGGATCAGCTCCTACAATGAGCAGTTCTTC.

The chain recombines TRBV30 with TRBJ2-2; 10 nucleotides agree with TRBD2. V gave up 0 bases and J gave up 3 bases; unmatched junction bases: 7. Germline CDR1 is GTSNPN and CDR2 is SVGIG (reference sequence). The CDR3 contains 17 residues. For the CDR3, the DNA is TGTGCCTGGAGTGTATGGAGGACTAGCGGATACACCGGGGAGCTGTTTTTT. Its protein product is CAWSVWRTSGYTGELFF.

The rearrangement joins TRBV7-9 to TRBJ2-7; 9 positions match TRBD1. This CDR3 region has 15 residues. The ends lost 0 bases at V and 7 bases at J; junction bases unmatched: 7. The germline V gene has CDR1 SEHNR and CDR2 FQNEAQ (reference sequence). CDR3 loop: CASSLAGTGQGEQYF. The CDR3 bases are TGTGCCAGCAGCTTAGCTGGGACAGGGCAAGGGGAGCAGTACTTC.

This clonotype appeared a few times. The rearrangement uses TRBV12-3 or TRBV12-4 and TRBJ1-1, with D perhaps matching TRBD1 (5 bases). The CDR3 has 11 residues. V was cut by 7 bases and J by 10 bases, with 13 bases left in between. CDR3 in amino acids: CASTGGGGAFF. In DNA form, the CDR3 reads TGTGCCAGCACCGGGGGGGGAGGAGCTTTCTTT.

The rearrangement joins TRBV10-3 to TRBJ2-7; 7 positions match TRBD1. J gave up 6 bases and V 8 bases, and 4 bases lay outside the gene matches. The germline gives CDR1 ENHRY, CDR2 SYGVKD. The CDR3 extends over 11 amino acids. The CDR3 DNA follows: TGTGCCATCGGACAGGCGGGCGAGCAGTACTTC. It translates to CAIGQAGEQYF.

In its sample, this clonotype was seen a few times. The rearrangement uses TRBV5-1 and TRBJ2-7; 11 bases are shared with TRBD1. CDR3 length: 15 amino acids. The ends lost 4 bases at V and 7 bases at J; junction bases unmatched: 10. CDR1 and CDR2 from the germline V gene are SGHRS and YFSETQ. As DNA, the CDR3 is TGCGCCAGCAGCCTCGGGACAGGGGGGCCGGGAGAGCAGTACTTC. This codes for CASSLGTGGPGEQYF.

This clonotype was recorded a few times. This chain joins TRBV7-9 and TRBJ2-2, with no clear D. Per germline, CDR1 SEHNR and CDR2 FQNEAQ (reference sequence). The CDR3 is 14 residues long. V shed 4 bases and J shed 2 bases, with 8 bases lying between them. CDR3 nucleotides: TGTGCCAGCAGCTCCCTAGGAAACACCGGGGAGCTGTTTTTT. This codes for CASSSLGNTGELFF.

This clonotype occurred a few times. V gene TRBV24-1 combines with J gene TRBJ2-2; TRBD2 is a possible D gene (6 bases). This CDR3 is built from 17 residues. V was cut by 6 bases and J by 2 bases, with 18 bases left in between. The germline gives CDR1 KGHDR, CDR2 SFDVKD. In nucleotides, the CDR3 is TGTGCCACCAGTATCTCTATTGGGCGGGGAAACACCGGGGAGCTGTTTTTT. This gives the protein CATSISIGRGNTGELFF.

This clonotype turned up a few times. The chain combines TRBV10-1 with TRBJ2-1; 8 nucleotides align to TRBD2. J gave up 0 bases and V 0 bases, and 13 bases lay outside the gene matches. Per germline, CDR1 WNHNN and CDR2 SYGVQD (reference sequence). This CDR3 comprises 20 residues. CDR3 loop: CASSESGEGSGRASYNEQFF. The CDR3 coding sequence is TGCGCCAGCAGTGAGTCGGGTGAAGGGAGCGGGAGAGCCTCCTACAATGAGCAGTTCTTC.

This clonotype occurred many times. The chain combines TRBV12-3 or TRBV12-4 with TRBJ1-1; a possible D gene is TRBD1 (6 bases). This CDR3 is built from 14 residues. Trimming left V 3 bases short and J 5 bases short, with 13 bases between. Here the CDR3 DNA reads TGTGCCAGCAGTTTCGGGGGGGCCGATACTGAAGCTTTCTTT. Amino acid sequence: CASSFGGADTEAFF.

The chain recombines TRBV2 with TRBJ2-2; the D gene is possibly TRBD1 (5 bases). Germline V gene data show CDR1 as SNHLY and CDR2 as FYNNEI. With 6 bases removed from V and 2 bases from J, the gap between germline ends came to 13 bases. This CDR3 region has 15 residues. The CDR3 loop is CASSALRTNTGELFF. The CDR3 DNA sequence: TGTGCCAGCAGCGCCCTGCGGACAAACACCGGGGAGCTGTTTTTT.

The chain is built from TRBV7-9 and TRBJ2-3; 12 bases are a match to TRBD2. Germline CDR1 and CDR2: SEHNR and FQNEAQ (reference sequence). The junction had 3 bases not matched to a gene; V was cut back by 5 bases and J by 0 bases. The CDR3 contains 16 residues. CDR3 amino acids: CASSASGRDSTDTQYF. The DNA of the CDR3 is TGTGCCAGCAGCGCTAGCGGGAGGGACAGCACAGATACGCAGTATTTT.

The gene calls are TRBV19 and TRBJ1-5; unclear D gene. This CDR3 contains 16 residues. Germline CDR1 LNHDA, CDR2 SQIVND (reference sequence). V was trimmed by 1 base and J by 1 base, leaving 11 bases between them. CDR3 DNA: TGTGCCAGTAGTATAGTTTCCCTCGGAAGCAATCAGCCCCAGCATTTT. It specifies CASSIVSLGSNQPQHF.

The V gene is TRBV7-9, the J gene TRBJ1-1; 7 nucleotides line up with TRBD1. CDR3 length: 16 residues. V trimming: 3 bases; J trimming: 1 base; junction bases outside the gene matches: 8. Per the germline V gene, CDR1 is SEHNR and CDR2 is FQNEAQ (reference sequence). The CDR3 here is CASSFYPGQTNTEAFF. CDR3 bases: TGTGCCAGCAGCTTCTATCCGGGACAGACGAACACTGAAGCTTTCTTT.

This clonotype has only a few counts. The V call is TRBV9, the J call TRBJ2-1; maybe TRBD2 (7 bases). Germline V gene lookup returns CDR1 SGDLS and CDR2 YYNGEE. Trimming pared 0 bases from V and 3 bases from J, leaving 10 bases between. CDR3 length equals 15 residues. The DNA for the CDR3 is TGTGCCAGCAGCGTAGAGGGGGAGGGCTACAATGAGCAGTTCTTC. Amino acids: CASSVEGEGYNEQFF.

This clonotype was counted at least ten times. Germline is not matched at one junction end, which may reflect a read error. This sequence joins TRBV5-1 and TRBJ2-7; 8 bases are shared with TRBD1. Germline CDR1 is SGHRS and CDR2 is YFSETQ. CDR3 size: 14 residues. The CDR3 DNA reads TGTGCCAGCAGCGCCGGGACAGGAGCCTACGAGCAGTACTTC. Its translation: CASSAGTGAYEQYF. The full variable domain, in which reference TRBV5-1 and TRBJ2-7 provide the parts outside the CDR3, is KAGVTQTPRYLIKTRGQQVTLSCSPISGHRSVSWYQQTPGQGLQFLFEYFSETQRNKGNFPGRFSGRQFSNSRSEMNVSTLELGDSALYLCASSAGTGAYEQYFGPGTRLTVT.

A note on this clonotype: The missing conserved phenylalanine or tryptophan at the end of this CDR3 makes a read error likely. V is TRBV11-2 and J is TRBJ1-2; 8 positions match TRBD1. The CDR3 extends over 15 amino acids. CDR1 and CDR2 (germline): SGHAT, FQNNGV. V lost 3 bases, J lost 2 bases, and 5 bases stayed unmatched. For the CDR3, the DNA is TGTGCCAGCAGCTTCGGTAGGACAGGGAACTATGGCTACACCTTG. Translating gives CASSFGRTGNYGYTL.

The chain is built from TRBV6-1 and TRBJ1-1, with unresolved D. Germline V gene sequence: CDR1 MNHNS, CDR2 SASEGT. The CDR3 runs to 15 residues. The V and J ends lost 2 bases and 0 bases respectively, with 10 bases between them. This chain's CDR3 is CASSEWAEMNTEAFF. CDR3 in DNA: TGTGCCAGCAGTGAATGGGCAGAGATGAACACTGAAGCTTTCTTT.

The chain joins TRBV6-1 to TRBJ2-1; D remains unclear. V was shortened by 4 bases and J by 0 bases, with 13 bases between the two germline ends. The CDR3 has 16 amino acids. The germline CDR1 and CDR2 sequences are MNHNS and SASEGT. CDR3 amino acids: CASSVTSRRSYNEQFF. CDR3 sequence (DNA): TGTGCCAGCAGTGTCACTTCTAGACGCTCCTACAATGAGCAGTTCTTC.